These T cell receptor beta chains were read from a single sample in a study of cytomegalovirus exposure and HLA in healthy donors. Here immunoSEQ multiplex PCR was the method, and the copy in TCRdb shows in-frame clones only, minus some. The table lists 100,000 or so clones, 75% to 85% of them singletons. Material for sequencing was PBMCs. Receptors were obtained from a female donor in good health and CMV-seropositive. Each CDR3 is given with its conserved first and last residue. Fields, in order: D gene, V gene, J gene, clone size, CDR3 protein, CDR3 DNA. A D gene is named only where the DNA matches it firmly. Some rows mark clone size as missing; the rest say once, few, many or name a class of expanded clone.

.,TRBV7-2,TRBJ2-5,.,CASATRTQETQYF,TGTGCCAGCGCCACTCGAACCCAAGAGACCCAGTACTTC
.,TRBV5-1,TRBJ1-2,few,CASSLDRETPSPYGYTF,TGCGCCAGCAGCTTGGACAGGGAGACCCCTTCCCCCTATGGCTACACCTTC
TRBD1,TRBV19,TRBJ1-4,.,CASSIPTGGNEKLFF,TGTGCCAGTAGTATCCCCACAGGGGGGAATGAAAAACTGTTTTTT
TRBD1,TRBV25-1,TRBJ2-7,.,CATISPETGTVSYEQYF,TGTGCCACCATATCCCCCGAAACCGGGACAGTGTCCTACGAGCAGTACTTC
.,TRBV6-6,TRBJ2-3,.,CASSPPGTHHPDTQYF,TGTGCCAGCAGCCCCCCCGGGACTCATCATCCAGATACGCAGTATTTT
TRBD2,TRBV10-3,TRBJ2-3,.,CAISGGGSTDTQYF,TGTGCCATCAGTGGCGGGGGGAGCACAGATACGCAGTATTTT
TRBD1,TRBV12-5,TRBJ1-1,.,CASGLVTGGNTEAFF,TGTGCTAGTGGTTTGGTAACAGGGGGGAACACTGAAGCTTTCTTT
TRBD2,TRBV19,TRBJ2-1,.,CASSEQISGTSGSYEQFF,TGTGCCAGTAGCGAACAAATCTCTGGGACTAGCGGGTCTTATGAGCAGTTCTTC
.,TRBV6-4,TRBJ2-3,.,CASSHSTSTDTQYF,TGTGCCAGCAGTCACTCCACAAGCACAGATACGCAGTATTTT
TRBD1,TRBV5-1,TRBJ1-1,.,CASGTGGAKNTEAFF,TGCGCCAGCGGCACAGGGGGCGCGAAGAACACTGAAGCTTTCTTT
.,TRBV23-1,TRBJ1-6,.,CAGYPPLHF,TGCGCGGGCTATCCACCCCTCCACTTT
.,TRBV30,TRBJ2-7,.,CAWGRGVPPYEQYF,TGTGCCTGGGGCAGGGGGGTCCCCCCCTACGAGCAGTACTTC
.,TRBV18,TRBJ2-3,.,CASSPLGQNTDTQYF,TGTGCCAGCTCACCACTGGGCCAAAACACAGATACGCAGTATTTT
TRBD2,TRBV5-1,TRBJ2-1,.,CASSPIAGGPNEQFF,TGCGCCAGCAGCCCCATAGCGGGGGGGCCCAATGAGCAGTTCTTC
.,TRBV12-1,TRBJ2-2,.,CASSAGTAGELFF,TGTGCCAGCAGCGCGGGGACAGCCGGGGAGCTGTTTTTT
.,TRBV7-7,TRBJ2-1,.,CASSLLEGFPSSYNEQFF,TGTGCCAGCAGCTTATTGGAGGGATTCCCTAGCTCCTACAATGAGCAGTTCTTC
TRBD1,TRBV7-8,TRBJ2-7,once,CASSFGTGPYEQYF,TGTGCCAGCAGTTTCGGGACAGGGCCGTACGAGCAGTACTTC
.,TRBV9,TRBJ2-3,.,CASSSSTDTQYF,TGTGCCAGCAGCTCGAGCACAGATACGCAGTATTTT
.,TRBV7-2,TRBJ2-7,.,CASSPLRNIGTRRAYEQYF,TGTGCCAGCAGCCCCCTTAGAAATATTGGGACCCGGAGGGCCTACGAGCAGTACTTC